Each of the 8 T cell receptor beta chains below was sequenced from the same sample in a study of T cell responses to AZD1222 COVID-19 vaccine (dated by TCRdb to about 2021). In the paper's terms, the time point label means: baseline before first vaccination. The library was built by means of the immunoSEQ multiplex PCR assay. TCRdb obtained this table from immuneACCESS and retained in-frame rearrangements with V and J assigned. These tables miss some clones; where compared with another copy, unresolved V genes account for less than half of the shortfall, and the remainder is unexplained. The sample table holds some 86,000 clones, of which around four fifths were seen once. About 21% of the sample lies in the top ten. Sequenced here: peripheral blood, sampled on day 0 of AZD1222 vaccination. The receptor set was obtained from an adult in good health.

This clone has just one count. V and J are TRBV2 and TRBJ2-5; D might be TRBD1 (5 bases). CDR3 length: 13 residues. CDR1 SNHLY and CDR2 FYNNEI come from the germline V gene. Trimming shortened V by 4 bases and J by 1 base, and 7 bases separated the two germline ends. The CDR3 nucleotides read TGTGCCAGCAGTGCGACAGCCCAAGAGACCCAGTACTTC. This encodes CASSATAQETQYF.

V is TRBV19 and J is TRBJ1-5; possible D gene TRBD1, 5 bases. Trimming took off 3 bases at V and 5 bases at J, with 11 bases between the two ends. Germline V gene sequence: CDR1 LNHDA, CDR2 SQIVND (reference sequence). CDR3 size: 14 residues. CDR3 DNA sequence: TGTGCCAGTAGTATCCAGCAGGGTTATCAGCCCCAGCATTTT. This codes for CASSIQQGYQPQHF. The full variable domain, its missing parts supplied by reference TRBV19 and TRBJ1-5, is DGGITQSPKYLFRKEGQNVTLSCEQNLNHDAMYWYRQDPGQGLRLIYYSQIVNDFQKGDIAEGYSVSREKKESFPLTVTSAQKNPTAFYLCASSIQQGYQPQHFGDGTRLSIL.

The J gene is TRBJ1-3, the V gene TRBV5-1; D gene unclear. Germline V gene data show CDR1 as SGHRS and CDR2 as YFSETQ. The ends were cut back, 0 bases at V and 0 bases at J, with 7 bases in the middle. This CDR3 contains 15 residues. The CDR3 region is CASSLDGISGNTIYF. The DNA for the CDR3 is TGCGCCAGCAGCTTGGATGGGATCTCTGGAAACACCATATATTTT.

The chain joins TRBV28 to TRBJ2-5; no reliable D call. Germline CDR1 reads MDHEN; CDR2 reads SYDVKM. Trimming removed 7 bases from V and 1 base from J, with 13 bases in between. This CDR3 comprises 14 residues. Here the CDR3 reads CASTIGLLQETQYF. DNA of the CDR3: TGTGCCAGCACCATAGGGCTACTCCAAGAGACCCAGTACTTC.

V usage is TRBV5-1 and J usage is TRBJ1-1; TRBD1 is a possible D gene (6 bases). Per the germline V gene, CDR1 is SGHRS and CDR2 is YFSETQ. Trimming took off 3 bases at V and 0 bases at J, with 12 bases between the two ends. This CDR3 region has 15 residues. The CDR3 DNA reads as TGCGCCAGCAGCTCGGGGGCTTCGATGAACACTGAAGCTTTCTTT. Its translation is CASSSGASMNTEAFF.

The V and J genes are TRBV4-1 and TRBJ2-2; possible D gene TRBD2, 5 bases. The germline CDR1 and CDR2 sequences are MGHRA and YSYEKL. Trimming removed 8 bases at V and 6 bases at J, with 19 bases between. The CDR3 runs 15 residues. The CDR3 region is CASGRAGINSGELFF. In DNA form, the CDR3 reads TGCGCCAGCGGTCGGGCCGGGATTAACTCCGGGGAGCTGTTTTTT.

V usage is TRBV6-1 and J usage is TRBJ1-1; 9 bases fit TRBD1. Germline V gene data show CDR1 as MNHNS and CDR2 as SASEGT. J was trimmed by 1 base and V by 10 bases; bases with no gene match: 4. The length of the CDR3 is 13 residues. CDR3 nucleotides: TGTGCCACCGGACAGGGGACGAACACTGAAGCTTTCTTT. It translates to CATGQGTNTEAFF.

V usage is TRBV15 and J usage is TRBJ2-2, with a possible D match to TRBD2 (5 bases). The germline V gene encodes CDR1 LNHNV and CDR2 YYDKDF (reference sequence). Trimming stripped 0 bases from V and 1 base from J, with 9 bases between. The CDR3 covers 16 residues. The CDR3 region has the DNA TGTGCCACCAGCAGAGATCACCGGGGGAACACCGGGGAGCTGTTTTTT. Translated, it gives CATSRDHRGNTGELFF.